The 7 T cell receptor beta chains given below trace back to one sample, sequenced in a study of blood T cell repertoires in COVID-19 (dated by TCRdb to 2020 to 2022). Libraries came from the immunoSEQ multiplex PCR assay. The source is immuneACCESS, and TCRdb retained only in-frame sequences with V and J called. Part of the clones is not carried over; for the studies checked, unresolved V genes explain less than half of this, and the remainder is unexplained. This sample has some 39,000 clones in its table, and roughly nine tenths of those were observed once. About 6% of the sample belongs to the ten largest clones. Sequencing used peripheral blood. These receptor sequences come from a human donor in a cohort sampled during active COVID-19.

The V call is TRBV7-3, the J call TRBJ2-1; the match to TRBD2 covers 9 bases. Germline assignment: CDR1 SGHTA and CDR2 FQGTGA. The CDR3 contains 15 residues. After removal of 2 bases from V and 5 bases from J, the junction contained 4 bases not matched to a gene. The DNA of the CDR3 is TGTGCCAGCAGCTTAGTGTCTAGCGGGAACAATGAGCAGTTCTTC. This translates into CASSLVSSGNNEQFF.

V usage is TRBV6-2 or TRBV6-3 and J usage is TRBJ1-2; the D is unclear. Germline CDR1 is MNHEY and CDR2 is SVGEGT. The CDR3 length is 12 residues. Between the trimmed V and J ends, which lost 4 bases and 4 bases, there was a span of 7 bases. The CDR3 region is CASSSISYGYTF. CDR3 sequence (DNA): TGTGCCAGCAGTTCTATAAGCTATGGCTACACCTTC.

The J gene is TRBJ1-1, the V gene TRBV29-1; D is perhaps TRBD1 (5 bases). The CDR3 loop spans 13 amino acids. The V and J ends lost 5 bases and 4 bases respectively, with 14 bases between them. Germline V gene lookup returns CDR1 SQVTM and CDR2 ANQGSEA. The CDR3 DNA follows: TGCAGCGTTAGGCCCTGGGGCGGCACTGAAGCTTTCTTT. Translated, it gives CSVRPWGGTEAFF.

This rearrangement joins TRBV3-1 (or the pseudogene TRBV3-2) to TRBJ1-2; 8 bases map to TRBD1. V trimming: 0 bases; J trimming: 2 bases; junction bases outside the gene matches: 11. The germline V gene has CDR1 LGHDT and CDR2 YNNKEL (reference sequence). CDR3 length: 18 amino acids. CDR3 bases: TGTGCCAGCAGCCAAGATATCGTCCAGGGGGCGTTCAACTATGGCTACACCTTC. Translating it yields CASSQDIVQGAFNYGYTF.

The table lists this clone with a few counts. The chain couples TRBV6-2 or TRBV6-3 to TRBJ2-3; 8 bases align to TRBD2. The CDR3 is 14 residues long. The trim removed 6 bases at V and 2 bases at J, leaving 4 bases unmatched. CDR1 and CDR2 (germline): MNHEY, SVGEGT. DNA for the CDR3: TGTGCCAGCAGCGGAGCGGGGGACACAGATACGCAGTATTTT. It is translated as CASSGAGDTDTQYF.

The chain is built from TRBV5-6 and TRBJ1-2, with a possible D match to TRBD1 (5 bases). Germline CDR1 SGHDT, CDR2 YYEEEE. The CDR3 has 14 residues. Trimming stripped 0 bases from V and 4 bases from J, with 10 bases between. The CDR3 nucleotides read TGTGCCAGCAGCTTGGGGGACTCAAGCTATGGCTACACCTTC. It codes for CASSLGDSSYGYTF. Variable domain in full (rest from reference TRBV5-6 and TRBJ1-2): DAGVTQSPTHLIKTRGQQVTLRCSPKSGHDTVSWYQQALGQGPQFIFQYYEEEERQRGNFPDRFSGHQFPNYSSELNVNALLLGDSALYLCASSLGDSSYGYTFGSGTRLTVV.

This clone appeared once. V usage is TRBV4-1 and J usage is TRBJ2-1; TRBD2 might be the D (5 bases). CDR1 and CDR2 (germline): MGHRA, YSYEKL. V shed 1 base and J shed 3 bases, with 10 bases lying between them. The CDR3 loop spans 15 amino acids. CDR3 residues: CASSQGNGNYNEQFF. Here the CDR3 DNA reads TGCGCCAGCAGCCAAGGAAACGGGAACTACAATGAGCAGTTCTTC.